This is a list of T cell receptor beta chains from one sample in a study of blood T cell repertoires in COVID-19. Repertoires were generated with immunoSEQ multiplex PCR, while TCRdb's copy carries only in-frame clones and drops some. The sample yields roughly 180,000 clones, about 80% seen once. The sample comprised peripheral blood. The receptors were gathered from a woman between 50 and 59 years old with active or convalescent COVID-19. CDR3s include the opening cysteine and the closing phenylalanine or tryptophan. D genes are given only for firm matches. Clone size is given for some rows only: seen once, a few or many times, or a class if the clone is expanded.

j_call clone_size v_call d_call cdr3_aa cdr3_nt
TRBJ2-1 . TRBV19 TRBD1 CASSPDRGTYNEQFF TGTGCCAGTAGCCCGGACAGGGGGACCTACAATGAGCAGTTCTTC
TRBJ2-3 . TRBV7-8 TRBD2 CASSYGTSGGIRTDTQYF TGTGCCAGCAGCTACGGGACTAGCGGGGGGATACGCACAGATACGCAGTATTTT
TRBJ1-1 . TRBV30 TRBD1 CAWTDRGDTEAFF TGTGCCTGGACCGACAGGGGGGACACTGAAGCTTTCTTT
TRBJ1-5 . TRBV7-2 TRBD1 CASSLTGAFNQPQHF TGTGCCAGCAGTCTGACAGGGGCGTTCAATCAGCCCCAGCATTTT
TRBJ1-4 . TRBV6-2/TRBV6-3 TRBD1 CASSYAAGQGAATNEKLFF TGTGCCAGCAGTTACGCGGCCGGACAGGGGGCTGCAACTAATGAAAAACTGTTTTTT
TRBJ1-1 once TRBV30 . CAWSVGGNTEAFF TGTGCCTGGAGTGTAGGGGGAAACACTGAAGCTTTCTTT
TRBJ2-2 . TRBV6-5 . CASRDFWESGELFF TGTGCCAGCAGGGATTTCTGGGAGAGCGGGGAGCTGTTTTTT
TRBJ1-6 . TRBV3-1/TRBV3-2 . CASSQDRVAYNSPLHF TGTGCCAGCAGCCAAGATCGTGTCGCGTATAATTCACCCCTCCACTTT
TRBJ2-6 . TRBV19 TRBD1 CASSIRRQGAAGANVLTF TGTGCCAGTAGTATAAGGAGACAGGGGGCGGCTGGGGCCAACGTCCTGACTTTC
TRBJ1-1 . TRBV4-1 . CASLSLEGTVAGTQNTEAFF TGCGCCAGCCTCTCCCTTGAGGGTACGGTTGCCGGTACACAGAACACTGAAGCTTTCTTT
TRBJ1-5 . TRBV10-3 TRBD1 CAIGTGDSNQPQHF TGTGCCATAGGGACAGGGGATAGCAATCAGCCCCAGCATTTT
TRBJ2-7 . TRBV9 . CASSVAQGLAYEQYF TGTGCCAGCAGCGTAGCGCAGGGGTTAGCCTACGAGCAGTACTTC
TRBJ1-6 . TRBV5-1 . CASSLQVDNSPLHF TGCGCCAGCAGCTTACAGGTTGATAATTCACCCCTCCACTTT
TRBJ2-7 once TRBV13 TRBD2 CASSLRGGEQYF TGTGCCAGCAGCTTACGGGGGGGCGAGCAGTACTTC
TRBJ1-2 . TRBV7-2 TRBD1 CASSFPTGEGYGYTF TGTGCCAGCAGCTTCCCCACAGGGGAAGGGTATGGCTACACCTTC
TRBJ1-6 . TRBV5-4 . CASSLREDIDSPLHF TGTGCCAGCAGCTTGCGGGAGGATATTGATTCACCCCTCCACTTT
TRBJ2-1 . TRBV4-1 . CASSQDQRAFYNEQFF TGCGCCAGCAGCCAAGATCAGCGGGCCTTTTACAATGAGCAGTTCTTC
TRBJ1-2 . TRBV4-2 . CASSQGDGYGYTF TGTGCCAGCAGCCAAGGCGACGGGTATGGCTACACCTTC
TRBJ2-3 once TRBV9 . CASSGQLGATVTDTQYF TGTGCCAGCAGCGGACAACTTGGCGCAACAGTCACAGATACGCAGTATTTT
TRBJ1-1 . TRBV18 TRBD1 CASSPTGGETEAFF TGTGCCAGCTCACCAACAGGGGGTGAGACTGAAGCTTTCTTT
TRBJ2-4 . TRBV7-9 . CASSFLTGPKAKNIQYF TGTGCCAGCAGCTTCTTGACAGGACCTAAAGCCAAAAACATTCAGTACTTC
TRBJ2-2 . TRBV19 TRBD1 CASRRTGSNTGELFF TGTGCCAGTAGGAGGACAGGGTCTAACACCGGGGAGCTGTTTTTT
TRBJ1-4 . TRBV19 . CASSSGERVYEKLFF TGTGCCAGTAGTTCCGGGGAAAGGGTATATGAAAAACTGTTTTTT
TRBJ2-1 . TRBV3-1/TRBV3-2 TRBD2 CASSQAWVAGVNEQFF TGTGCCAGCAGCCAAGCTTGGGTAGCGGGGGTCAATGAGCAGTTCTTC
TRBJ1-1 few TRBV5-6 TRBD1 CASSLRTGGMNTEAFF TGTGCCAGCAGCTTACGGACAGGGGGCATGAACACTGAAGCTTTCTTT